These T cell receptor beta chains were read from a single sample in a study of control samples from healthy donors and cancer patients. Produced via immunoSEQ multiplex PCR; TCRdb's table is partial and in-frame only. This sample has around 93,000 clones; about 91% occur once, and the top ten carry 13% to 15%. The sequenced material came from blood. These receptor sequences come from a man aged 25 to 45 in good health. Both conserved end residues are part of each CDR3. Each record gives: CDR3 length, V gene, J gene, clone size, CDR3 protein. Rows give clone size only sometimes, using once, few, many, or a class for an expanded clone.

length: 14; V: TRBV5-6; J: TRBJ2-7; size: NA; CDR3: CASSLFGDAYEQYF
length: 14; V: TRBV4-1; J: TRBJ2-7; size: NA; CDR3: CASSHQTGAYEQYF
length: 12; V: TRBV19; J: TRBJ2-1; size: NA; CDR3: CASSPRLDEQFF
length: 15; V: TRBV18; J: TRBJ2-7; size: once; CDR3: CASSPGAGEVYEQYF
length: 16; V: TRBV9; J: TRBJ1-1; size: NA; CDR3: CASSVLPAGDKAEAFF
length: 14; V: TRBV14; J: TRBJ1-1; size: NA; CDR3: CASSQVGGATEAFF
length: 14; V: TRBV2; J: TRBJ1-5; size: NA; CDR3: CASRDIYSNQPQHF
length: 16; V: TRBV9; J: TRBJ1-2; size: many; CDR3: CASSDSTGTGSYGYTF
length: 16; V: TRBV6-1; J: TRBJ2-6; size: NA; CDR3: CASSAGWGSGANVLTF
length: 15; V: TRBV5-1; J: TRBJ2-7; size: NA; CDR3: CASSPAGTVAYEQYF
length: 15; V: TRBV4-1; J: TRBJ2-5; size: NA; CDR3: CASRWSSGAQETQYF
length: 14; V: TRBV28; J: TRBJ1-2; size: NA; CDR3: CASSLYSHYYGYTF
length: 15; V: TRBV24-1; J: TRBJ1-5; size: once; CDR3: CATSAAGDSNQPQHF
length: 15; V: TRBV11-3; J: TRBJ1-4; size: NA; CDR3: CASSPEGGPNEKLFF
length: 13; V: TRBV2; J: TRBJ1-5; size: NA; CDR3: CASSRIRVQPQHF
length: 14; V: TRBV6-5; J: TRBJ1-4; size: NA; CDR3: CASRVLVHNEKLFF
length: 13; V: TRBV30; J: TRBJ2-2; size: NA; CDR3: CAWSVRGAGELFF
length: 15; V: TRBV21-1; J: TRBJ1-2; size: NA; CDR3: CASSKGVKRPYGYTF
length: 13; V: TRBV30; J: TRBJ2-6; size: NA; CDR3: CAWRFLGANVLTF
length: 15; V: TRBV11-2; J: TRBJ2-7; size: NA; CDR3: CASSLGGGRAYEQYF
length: 14; V: TRBV5-6; J: TRBJ2-5; size: NA; CDR3: CASSLGWAQETQYF
length: 16; V: TRBV20-1; J: TRBJ2-3; size: NA; CDR3: CSASIEAVPSTDTQYF
length: 13; V: TRBV24-1; J: TRBJ2-1; size: few; CDR3: CATSDYGRREQFF
length: 12; V: TRBV19; J: TRBJ1-5; size: NA; CDR3: CASSAPGQPQHF
length: 16; V: TRBV11-2; J: TRBJ2-5; size: NA; CDR3: CASSIGTGGVRETQYF
length: 13; V: TRBV10-3; J: TRBJ2-2; size: NA; CDR3: CATEEGNTGELFF
length: 16; V: TRBV19; J: TRBJ2-7; size: NA; CDR3: CASSPQEGASSYEQYF
length: 14; V: TRBV25-1; J: TRBJ2-4; size: NA; CDR3: CASSETGDLDIQYF
length: 19; V: TRBV10-3; J: TRBJ2-5; size: NA; CDR3: CAISDTRASGSINQETQYF
length: 16; V: TRBV24-1; J: TRBJ2-1; size: NA; CDR3: CATSDFLAGAYNEQFF
length: 18; V: TRBV7-3; J: TRBJ2-3; size: NA; CDR3: CASSLTSLAGGPTDTQYF
length: 15; V: TRBV6-2/TRBV6-3; J: TRBJ1-5; size: NA; CDR3: CASSYFTGGRQPQHF
length: 13; V: TRBV14; J: TRBJ2-7; size: NA; CDR3: CASSQGRAYEQYF
length: 15; V: TRBV14; J: TRBJ2-1; size: NA; CDR3: CASSLRPSSYNEQFF
length: 17; V: TRBV5-1; J: TRBJ1-6; size: NA; CDR3: CASSFRAQSSYNSPLHF